This T cell receptor (beta chain) is from a study of T cells in Graves' hyperthyroidism and ophthalmopathy. Study overall: Before any treatment, at initial diagnosis, peripheral blood was collected.

General observations from the study: Through a model of 13 V-J features, ophthalmopathy was separated from stable hyperthyroidism.

Trimming took 7 bases from V and 2 from J, leaving 9 bases between them. Germline CDR1 is MDHEN and CDR2 is SYDVKM. The CDR3 is 12 residues long. This clonotype was seen repeatedly, ten times or more. No antigen is known for it. The TCR beta CDR3 regions underwent amplification using RNA transcripts as the source. HTBI primers were employed in a first-round RT-PCR of the TCR CDR3. TCRdb re-called the multiplex PCR reads with MiXCR, one entry per CDR3 protein. The data hold about 250,000 distinct CDR3 sequences, with around 26% observed a single time. This chain links TRBV28 with TRBJ2-7; weak D call: TRBD1 (6 bases). Sequencing input: blood. This clonotype was obtained from a woman aged 40 to 55 with Graves' ophthalmopathy. CDR3 region: CASNQGPYEQYF. Here the CDR3 DNA reads TGTGCCAGCAACCAGGGGCCCTACGAGCAGTACTTC.